This T cell receptor beta chain was profiled in a study of blood T cell repertoires in COVID-19 (dated by TCRdb to the early 2020s). With respect to the entire study: Samples covering the acute and convalescent phases of COVID-19 were provided by collaborators in the United States, Italy and Spain. The material from the prospective study consisted of cDNA or gDNA derived from T cells, B-cell-depleted T cells, or PBMCs. The dataset comprised deeply sampled blood TCRbeta repertoires from subjects exposed to, actively infected with, or recovered from COVID-19. The repertoires were released in a freely available public database intended as a resource for research on the immune response to SARS-CoV-2. The samples were drawn from the first 160 participants of the ongoing ImmuneRACE study and from some 1,300 subjects provided by 6 global collaborators. The sample metadata nearly always contained a de-identified subject ID, COVID-19 status, age in years and sex. HLA class I and class II types, where available, came from metadata supplied by the sample provider rather than from assay-based typing.

Unmatched junction bases come to 5, with V trimmed by 4 bases and J by 2 bases. CDR3 length: 17 amino acids, cysteine to phenylalanine. Only the CDR3 portion is preserved as DNA: 51 bases, with reading frame beginning at the first base. From a lookup of the germline V gene, CDR1 and CDR2 are MDHEN and SYDVKM. Each collaborating institution followed its own protocols to collect whole blood in K2EDTA tubes. For TCRbeta analysis, collaborator samples were shipped as frozen whole blood, as isolated PBMCs, or as DNA extracted from either sample type. As to this clone: What antigen it recognizes has not been identified. Per-nucleotide qualities are absent, and no much larger clonotype sits a single base away.

On the study overall, not on this receptor specifically: The quantity of clinical and demographic metadata differed by source and by participant and was supplied without curation.

TCRbeta CDR3 regions were amplified from genomic DNA using the immunoSEQ Assay, a bias-controlled multiplex PCR. As for the original processing: The number of nucleated cells in each sample was estimated by amplification of reference gene primers within the assay. To quantify the absolute abundance of each unique TCRbeta CDR3 rearrangement, sequence reads were collapsed and filtered. For each sample, productive Simpson clonality was calculated as the square root of Simpson's diversity index over productive rearrangements. TCRdb mirrors the immuneACCESS table, restricted to in-frame sequences. Some clones are absent from its copies; in checked studies, under half trace to an unresolved V gene, and the reason for the others is unknown. V and J calls plus clone size are reproduced from that table; the DNA served to infer D and trimming. Within this sample are roughly 40,000 clones, with about 75% of them counted one time only. The ten largest account for approximately 7.7% of the sample.

This chain is built from TRBV28 and TRBJ1-6, with 10 bases aligning to TRBD1. The sequenced sample was peripheral blood. This receptor was obtained from a man aged 65 to 85 with active or convalescent COVID-19. The nucleotide sequence reads as follows: TGTGCCAGCAGTTGGACAGGGGGAGCAACCTATAATTCACCCCTCCACTTT. Translated, this gives CASSWTGGATYNSPLHF. Where the CDR3 stops, the reference TRBV28 and TRBJ1-6 genes take over; the full variable domain is DVKVTQSSRYLVKRTGEKVFLECVQDMDHENMFWYRQDPGLGLRLIYFSYDVKMKEKGDIPEGYSVSREKKERFSLILESASTNQTSMYLCASSWTGGATYNSPLHFGNGTRLTVT.